Below, 8 T cell receptor beta chains from the same sample are listed, as sequenced in a study of human T cells and chemical hapten exposure. Via MiXCR, TCRdb re-called the RACE reads, giving one row per CDR3 protein. The sample shows just under 350,000 distinct CDR3 sequences, around 7% of them seen only once. Time point noted: patch test 1, 2 weeks after DPC sensitization. The treatment denotes: therapeutic diphenylcyclopropenone sensitization with weekly scalp DPC. The source material was whole blood, sampled in connection with sensitization to the hapten diphenylcyclopropenone (DPC). The source is a woman younger than 30 with alopecia areata. Some clones in this sample may be carry-over from other donors' samples.

This rearrangement joins TRBV9 to TRBJ1-2, with D uncertain. The length of the CDR3 is 18 residues. The germline gives CDR1 SGDLS, CDR2 YYNGEE. V lost 6 bases to trimming and J lost 6 bases, with 30 bases between them. This CDR3 is CASTNPSFWDQEWDGYTF. CDR3 in DNA: TGTGCCAGCACCAACCCATCATTTTGGGATCAAGAGTGGGATGGCTACACCTTC.

This sequence joins TRBV10-3 and TRBJ2-7; 8 bases map to TRBD1. CDR3 length: 14 amino acids. With V trimmed by 9 bases and J by 2 bases, 9 bases remained unmatched. Germline V lookup: CDR1 ENHRY, CDR2 SYGVKD. The chain's CDR3 is CAIQGTGRTYEQYF. CDR3 DNA sequence: TGTGCCATTCAAGGGACAGGCCGTACCTACGAGCAGTACTTC.

The count of this clonotype is one. The rearrangement links TRBV12-3 or TRBV12-4 to TRBJ1-1; D remains ambiguous. Trimming cost V 3 bases and J 3 bases, with 5 bases left between them. This CDR3 has 12 amino acids. The CDR3 here is CASSFYDTEAFF. The CDR3 DNA reads TGTGCCAGCAGTTTTTATGACACTGAAGCTTTCTTT.

The chain couples TRBV4-3 to TRBJ2-1; TRBD2 agrees at 10 bases. Germline V lookup: CDR1 LGHNA, CDR2 YSLEER. The CDR3 extends over 16 amino acids. Germline trimming cut 0 bases from V and 10 bases from J; bases unmatched to any gene: 9. The CDR3 nucleotides read TGCGCCAGCAGCCAAGATTTGCCTAGCGGGGGCGACGAGCAGTTCTTC. It encodes CASSQDLPSGGDEQFF.

This clonotype was observed a few times. This chain uses TRBV12-3 or TRBV12-4 with TRBJ1-5; TRBD1 might be the D (6 bases). The CDR3 has 16 amino acids. V was cut by 4 bases and J by 1 base, with 14 bases left in between. This chain's CDR3 is CASSSQGGPSNQPQHF. The CDR3 nucleotides are TGTGCCAGCAGTTCTCAAGGGGGACCAAGCAATCAGCCCCAGCATTTT.

Many counts were recorded for this clonotype. The chain carries TRBV4-2 and TRBJ2-7, with D possibly being TRBD2 (5 bases). Germline-derived CDR1 and CDR2 are LGHNA and YNFKEQ. The CDR3 is made up of 15 amino acids. With 0 bases removed from V and 4 bases from J, the gap between germline ends came to 13 bases. The CDR3 bases are TGTGCCAGCAGCCAAGAAGAAGCGGCACGTTACGAGCAGTACTTC. Translation gives CASSQEEAARYEQYF.

For this clonotype: A clone one base away is much larger, so this may be a read error. This rearrangement joins TRBV5-6 to TRBJ1-1; no clear D gene. Germline V CDR1 and CDR2: SGHDT, YYEEEE. CDR3 length: 12 residues. CDR3 sequence (DNA): TGTGCCATCAGCTTGCCGGACACTGAAGCTTTCTTT. This encodes CAISLPDTEAFF.

V is TRBV6-6 and J is TRBJ1-2; 8 nucleotides line up with TRBD1. The germline gives CDR1 MNHNY, CDR2 SVGAGI (reference sequence). The CDR3 totals 14 residues. With 5 bases clipped from V and 7 bases from J, the junction kept 9 bases outside the gene matches. The DNA of the CDR3 is TGTGCCAGCAGTCCGGGACAGGTTGTTTTTGGCTACACCTTC. Its translation is CASSPGQVVFGYTF.